One and the same sample provided the 27 T cell receptor beta chains below, sequenced in a study of metastatic and nonmetastatic thyroid tumors (dated by TCRdb to 2020 to 2022). No patient had received any treatment before thyroid surgery. Library generation was performed with PCR. The data were produced on an Illumina HiSeq 4000. TCRdb reprocessing: public reads trimmed at Q25 with fastp, clones called with MiXCR, in-frame beta chains kept. The sample has tens of thousands of clones on record, roughly 23% of them singletons. The top ten constitute 71% of the sample. Sequenced: blood. All receptors derive from a male donor with papillary thyroid cancer or a benign thyroid nodule (not recorded which). Some clones in this sample may be carry-over from other donors' samples.

The chain joins TRBV5-6 to TRBJ1-2; tentatively, D is TRBD1 (5 bases). Germline V gene lookup returns CDR1 SGHDT and CDR2 YYEEEE. V was clipped by 0 bases and J by 4 bases, with 16 bases between them. The CDR3 is 16 residues long. The CDR3 loop is CASSLARGTGFYGYTF. For the CDR3, the DNA is TGTGCCAGCAGCTTGGCCCGAGGAACAGGTTTCTATGGCTACACCTTC.

This clone was picked up a small number of times. This chain joins TRBV11-2 and TRBJ2-1, with D maybe TRBD1 (5 bases). Germline V gene data show CDR1 as SGHAT and CDR2 as FQNNGV. V gave up 3 bases and J gave up 5 bases, with 14 bases separating them. The CDR3 totals 15 residues. The CDR3 protein is CASSFTGQSHNEQFF. CDR3 sequence (DNA): TGTGCCAGCAGCTTTACAGGTCAATCACACAATGAGCAGTTCTTC.

The V gene is TRBV12-3 or TRBV12-4, the J gene TRBJ2-7; 8 positions agree with TRBD1. V was clipped by 8 bases and J by 7 bases; unmatched bases: 10. CDR3 length equals 13 residues. Here the CDR3 reads CASGDRGTREQYF. Here the CDR3 DNA reads TGTGCCAGCGGAGACAGGGGTACGAGAGAGCAGTACTTC.

Comment on this clone: A much larger clone differs by one base, so this may be a read error. The chain carries TRBV19 and TRBJ2-3, with TRBD1 identical over 11 bases. Germline loops: CDR1 LNHDA, CDR2 SQIVND (reference sequence). CDR3 length: 19 residues. Trimming at V came to 3 bases and at J to 4 bases, leaving 15 bases not matched to a gene. This chain's CDR3 is CASSMVGFLGQGAADTQYF. The CDR3 region has the DNA TGTGCCAGTAGTATGGTGGGTTTTCTAGGACAGGGGGCGGCAGATACGCAGTATTTT.

This clone was found a few times. The chain couples TRBV6-2 or TRBV6-3 to TRBJ2-7; D is unclear. Germline CDR1 reads MNHEY; CDR2 reads SVGEGT. The CDR3 contains 12 residues. Trimming stripped 0 bases from V and 0 bases from J, with 0 bases between. The DNA of the CDR3 is TGTGCCAGCAGTTACTCCTCCTACGAGCAGTACTTC. Translation gives CASSYSSYEQYF.

In this sample, this clone turned up once. The V call is TRBV24-1, the J call TRBJ2-2; 7 bases map to TRBD2. CDR1 is KGHDR, CDR2 SFDVKD, per germline. The CDR3 length is 18 residues. J gave up 6 bases and V 5 bases, and 17 bases lay outside the gene matches. The DNA for the CDR3 is TGTGCCACCAGTGGAATGTATTTTGGGAGGGCCCACCCCGGGGAGCTGTTTTTT. Translating gives CATSGMYFGRAHPGELFF.

This clone showed up just a few times. The rearrangement uses TRBV6-1 and TRBJ2-7; D not certain. Germline V lookup: CDR1 MNHNS, CDR2 SASEGT. Trimming left V 0 bases short and J 4 bases short, with 13 bases between. The CDR3 consists of 15 residues. CDR3: CASSEAWQLIYEQYF. The DNA of the CDR3 is TGTGCCAGCAGTGAAGCTTGGCAGCTAATTTACGAGCAGTACTTC.

A few counts support this clone. This may stem from a read error, because a much larger clone lies one nucleotide away. This rearrangement joins TRBV2 to TRBJ2-1; TRBD2 is a possible D gene (6 bases). The V gene's germline CDR1 is SNHLY and CDR2 FYNNEI. The CDR3 is 14 residues long. V was clipped by 6 bases and J by 5 bases, with 14 bases between them. Here the CDR3 DNA reads TGTGCCAGCAGGCGGGATCAATTCGACAATGAGCAGTTCTTC. It is translated as CASRRDQFDNEQFF.

At least ten counts were recorded for this clone. The chain recombines TRBV6-4 with TRBJ2-1; D is unresolved. The ends were cut back, 0 bases at V and 6 bases at J, with 9 bases in the middle. Germline loops: CDR1 MRHNA, CDR2 SNTAGT. The CDR3 is 14 amino acids. The CDR3 sequence is CASSDSGSSNEQFF. CDR3 nucleotide sequence: TGTGCCAGCAGTGACTCGGGTAGCAGCAATGAGCAGTTCTTC.

In its sample, this clone was seen many times. This chain links TRBV10-3 with TRBJ2-5, with a tentative D call TRBD1 (6 bases). Germline CDR1 and CDR2: ENHRY and SYGVKD. V was cut by 0 bases and J by 2 bases, with 10 bases left in between. This CDR3 spans 15 amino acids. CDR3 amino acids: CAISESPDRQETQYF. The DNA for the CDR3 is TGTGCCATCAGTGAGTCCCCGGACAGACAAGAGACCCAGTACTTC.

This clone has more than one count but fewer than ten. The CDR3: CASSAYTGEDGYTF. CDR3 DNA sequence: TGTGCCAGCAGCGCGTATACAGGGGAGGATGGCTACACCTTC. The chain combines TRBV11-2 with TRBJ1-2, with 7 bases matching TRBD1. The CDR3 contains 14 residues. CDR1 SGHAT and CDR2 FQNNGV come from the germline V gene. The V gene end was trimmed by 5 bases and the J gene end by 6 bases; junction bases not matched to a gene: 9.

The table lists this clone with many counts. This chain links TRBV24-1 with TRBJ2-1; 11 bases agree with TRBD2. This CDR3 comprises 14 residues. Germline assignment: CDR1 KGHDR and CDR2 SFDVKD. The J segment lost 14 bases and the V segment lost 3 bases, leaving 8 bases of the junction unmatched. CDR3 coding DNA: TGTGCCACCAGTGATCAGACTAGCGGGACTTCGAAGTTCTTC. Translating gives CATSDQTSGTSKFF.

The gene calls are TRBV5-1 and TRBJ2-7, with D perhaps TRBD1 (5 bases). With 4 bases removed from V and 0 bases from J, the gap between germline ends came to 17 bases. The germline V gene has CDR1 SGHRS and CDR2 YFSETQ. The CDR3 extends over 16 amino acids. The CDR3, as DNA: TGCGCCAGCAGCGCCGCGACAGCGAGAAGCTCCTACGAGCAGTACTTC. This sequence encodes CASSAATARSSYEQYF.

The table lists this clone with a count of one. This chain joins TRBV7-9 and TRBJ1-4; D perhaps matches TRBD1 (5 bases). There are 17 residues in the CDR3. Trimming took 2 bases from V and 8 from J, leaving 21 bases between them. Germline V gene sequence: CDR1 SEHNR, CDR2 FQNEAQ (reference sequence). CDR3 amino acids: CASSLRGDGGFGEKLFF. The CDR3 nucleotides are TGTGCCAGCAGCTTAAGAGGCGATGGGGGGTTTGGAGAAAAACTGTTTTTT.

The rearrangement links TRBV5-5 to TRBJ1-1, with TRBD1 matching 7 bases. Trimming took 0 bases from V and 4 from J; bases not matched to a gene: 6. CDR1 and CDR2 (germline): SGHKS, YYEKEE (reference sequence). The CDR3 loop spans 15 amino acids. CDR3 in DNA: TGTGCCAGCAGCTTGGAGGTTTCAGGGGGCACTGAAGCTTTCTTT. Protein product: CASSLEVSGGTEAFF.

The chain couples TRBV5-4 to TRBJ2-7; 8 bases align to TRBD1. Germline assignment: CDR1 SGHNT and CDR2 YYREEE (reference sequence). V dropped 5 bases and J dropped 4; count of bases not matched to a gene: 8. This CDR3 is 14 amino acids long. As DNA, the CDR3 is TGTGCCAGCAGGGCAGGGGGCGAAGGATACGAGCAGTACTTC. Translated: CASRAGGEGYEQYF. Full variable domain (rest looked up from reference TRBV5-4 and TRBJ2-7): ETGVTQSPTHLIKTRGQQVTLRCSSQSGHNTVSWYQQALGQGPQFIFQYYREEENGRGNFPPRFSGLQFPNYSSELNVNALELDDSALYLCASRAGGEGYEQYFGPGTRLTVT.

There are a few counts of this clone. This chain uses TRBV15 with TRBJ1-5; D may be TRBD1 (5 bases). This CDR3 has 14 amino acids. Germline CDR1 is LNHNV and CDR2 is YYDKDF (reference sequence). Trimming removed 1 base at V and 8 bases at J, with 12 bases between. The CDR3 region has the DNA TGTGCCACCAGCAGAGTAAGGTCGGGGGAGCCCCAGCATTTT. Its protein is CATSRVRSGEPQHF. Together with reference TRBV15 and TRBJ1-5, the CDR3 gives the full variable domain: DAMVIQNPRYQVTQFGKPVTLSCSQTLNHNVMYWYQQKSSQAPKLLFHYYDKDFNNEADTPDNFQSRRPNTSFCFLDIRSPGLGDTAMYLCATSRVRSGEPQHFGDGTRLSIL.

This clone has a count of ten or more. This chain connects TRBV18 to TRBJ1-2; the D gene is possibly TRBD1 (5 bases). The V and J ends lost 3 bases and 7 bases respectively, with 15 bases between them. The CDR3 length is 14 residues. The germline CDR1 and CDR2 sequences are KGHSH and LQKENI. The CDR3 loop is CASSPAGTIRGYTF. CDR3 nucleotides: TGTGCCAGCTCACCGGCGGGGACGATCCGTGGCTACACCTTC.

This clone showed up many times. The V gene is TRBV6-2 or TRBV6-3, the J gene TRBJ2-6; D is unresolved. V dropped 0 bases and J dropped 0 bases, with 3 bases sitting between them. Germline V gene data show CDR1 as MNHEY and CDR2 as SVGEGT. The CDR3 runs to 15 residues. The CDR3 coding sequence is TGTGCCAGCAGTTACTCGAGCTCTGGGGCCAACGTCCTGACTTTC. Amino acids: CASSYSSSGANVLTF.

The chain carries TRBV7-9 and TRBJ2-2, with D maybe TRBD1 (6 bases). The CDR3 contains 14 residues. Trimming shortened V by 1 base and J by 6 bases, and 9 bases separated the two germline ends. CDR1 SEHNR and CDR2 FQNEAQ come from the germline V gene (reference sequence). The CDR3 DNA reads as TGTGCCAGCAGCTTAGTAGGGGGTCCCGGGGAGCTGTTTTTT. It translates to CASSLVGGPGELFF.

This clone was detected many times. Distinct nucleotide sequences in the sample also encode this CDR3. This chain connects TRBV20-1 to TRBJ2-3; TRBD2 matches 9 bases. Trimming removed 1 base from V and 7 bases from J; junction bases left unmatched: 15. The CDR3 runs to 17 residues. The germline V gene encodes CDR1 DFQATT and CDR2 SNEGSKA (reference sequence). This CDR3 reads CSARALLAGYTHNTQYF. CDR3 coding DNA: TGCAGTGCTAGAGCCCTACTAGCGGGTTATACACACAATACGCAGTATTTT.

The sample holds many counts of this clone. The rearrangement joins TRBV18 to TRBJ2-1, with D possibly matching TRBD2 (6 bases). The V end was cut by 2 bases, the J end by 8 bases, with 16 bases between. The germline V gene has CDR1 KGHSH and CDR2 LQKENI. The CDR3 spans 15 residues. The CDR3 sequence is CASSPFGGAWDEQFF. CDR3 nucleotide sequence: TGTGCCAGCTCACCATTCGGGGGAGCTTGGGATGAGCAGTTCTTC.

This clone was counted many times. This chain joins TRBV5-1 and TRBJ2-2, with D perhaps matching TRBD1 (6 bases). V was clipped by 1 base and J by 1 base, with 8 bases between them. Germline values: CDR1 SGHRS, CDR2 YFSETQ. The CDR3 consists of 15 residues. CDR3 amino acids: CASSLLQGNTGELFF. In DNA form, the CDR3 reads TGCGCCAGCAGCTTGTTACAGGGGAACACCGGGGAGCTGTTTTTT. The full variable domain, rest sourced from reference TRBV5-1 and TRBJ2-2, is KAGVTQTPRYLIKTRGQQVTLSCSPISGHRSVSWYQQTPGQGLQFLFEYFSETQRNKGNFPGRFSGRQFSNSRSEMNVSTLELGDSALYLCASSLLQGNTGELFFGEGSRLTVL.

This clone came up many times. The chain couples TRBV2 to TRBJ2-1; TRBD1 matches at 7 bases. Germline V gene lookup returns CDR1 SNHLY and CDR2 FYNNEI. J was trimmed by 6 bases and V by 6 bases; bases with no gene match: 11. The CDR3 totals 15 residues. The CDR3 loop is CASSERQGEGNEQFF. As DNA, the CDR3 is TGTGCCAGCAGCGAAAGACAGGGCGAAGGCAATGAGCAGTTCTTC.

This clone was observed a few times. A much larger clone sits a single nucleotide away, making a read error possible. V is TRBV28 and J is TRBJ1-5; D is unclear. The CDR3 has 13 residues. Germline V lookup: CDR1 MDHEN, CDR2 SYDVKM. The CDR3 protein is CASIPNSNHPQHF. The CDR3 DNA reads as TGTGCCAGCATCCCTAATAGCAATCATCCCCAGCATTTT.

This clone was seen at least ten times. This chain uses TRBV5-1 with TRBJ2-3; D gene ambiguous. Germline V gives CDR1 SGHRS, CDR2 YFSETQ. Between the trimmed V and J ends, which lost 4 bases and 2 bases, there was a span of 11 bases. The CDR3 has 14 residues. CDR3 residues: CASSQEATTDTQYF. CDR3 DNA sequence: TGCGCCAGCAGCCAAGAGGCGACCACAGATACGCAGTATTTT. The full variable domain, with the rest looked up from reference TRBV5-1 and TRBJ2-3, is KAGVTQTPRYLIKTRGQQVTLSCSPISGHRSVSWYQQTPGQGLQFLFEYFSETQRNKGNFPGRFSGRQFSNSRSEMNVSTLELGDSALYLCASSQEATTDTQYFGPGTRLTVL.

About this clone itself: Relative to the germline gene, one junction end is altered; a read error may explain this. The chain recombines TRBV28 with TRBJ2-1, with D possibly TRBD2 on 5 matching bases. The V gene's germline CDR1 is MDHEN and CDR2 SYDVKM. This CDR3 comprises 14 residues. The CDR3 nucleotides read TGTGCCAGCAGTTTAGAACTAGGGTCGAATGAGCAGGACTTC. Encoded protein: CASSLELGSNEQDF.